This TCR beta chain originates from a study of cytomegalovirus exposure and HLA in healthy donors (dated by TCRdb to between 2016 and 2019). Notes on the research overall: An earlier analysis of approximately 640 of the donors reported 250 to 300 Gb of sequence data and 117 million unique TCR beta sequences from about 200 million T cells. The aim of the study was to test whether cataloging public T cell receptors could identify signatures of past pathogen exposure. HLA typing included class I and class II loci at four-digit resolution. Approximately 300 gigabases of sequencing data and roughly 90 million unique TCR sequences were included in an early release covering 550 to 650 HLA-typed donors. The number of donors typed differed by locus, with about 620-630 for A, B, C, DRB1 and DQB1, around 500 for DQA1, 600 to 610 for DPA1, and 450 to 480 for DPB1. Four to six DR-DQ haplotypes were handled as single units for association and clustering, since linkage in the cohort was strong. Among around 400 genotyped donors of the cohort, an average of approximately 240,000 unique TCR beta nucleotide sequences was sequenced per donor, of which approximately 18% were non-productive. Donor age, sex, ethnicity and CMV serostatus were compiled alongside the repertoire data. A later analysis re-analyzed previously published TCR beta repertoires from 500 to 700 donors and added high-resolution HLA genotyping to study TCR occurrence patterns. All discovery cohort repertoires had been generated using a single sequencing platform. The study combined high-throughput TCR immunosequencing, statistical association of individual TCRs with disease status, and machine learning to predict cytomegalovirus infection status. An earlier analysis of a few hundred of the donors applied high-throughput TCR beta sequencing to assess whether each TCR beta V gene segment acted as functional or pseudogenic. Along with the roughly 710-subject first cohort, a separate validation cohort of over 90 different subjects was used. The later analysis used no new phenotypic data to find candidate immune exposures, relying instead on TCR beta sequences and their occurrence across donors. The study profiled the T cell repertoires of fewer than 850 subjects by immunosequencing and related them to cytomegalovirus serostatus. Of the roughly 400 genotyped donors, 65% to 90% were placed in the genetic ancestry cluster associated with self-reported Caucasian donors. In a later genetic analysis, genome-wide SNP genotypes for 398 of the 666 donors were used, and that subset was treated as a discovery cohort.

The CDR3 measures 15 amino acids from cysteine to phenylalanine. The DNA shown is the 45-base CDR3, in frame from base 1. The germline V gene (reference sequence) supplies CDR1 SGHNT and CDR2 YYREEE. Trimming removed 3 bases from V and 2 bases from J; the gene matches leave 7 bases unexplained. In total, approximately 610 healthy bone marrow donors made up the cohort. Cohort members were all nominally healthy when sampled, although unrecorded immune exposures were likely present. The donor tested CMV seropositive and was one of the 289 seropositive cohort members. A peripheral blood sample was collected from each donor, and TCR beta sequencing was performed on peripheral blood mononuclear cells. The Qiagen DNeasy Blood Extraction Kit was used to extract genomic DNA from the blood cell samples. Broad study findings and their caveats: In a later analysis, HLA-associated TCR beta chains were found to be more clonally expanded and to have lower generation probabilities than equally common non-associated chains. In a later genetic analysis, fewer N-insertions in productive TCRs were reported among donors in an Asian-associated ancestry cluster than the approximately 710-donor mean. A later analysis found that TCR association rates varied across HLA loci, with DRB1 alleles showing the most associated TCRs and HLA-C alleles the fewest. In the study, approximately 150 TCR beta chains were listed as associated with cytomegalovirus. In vitro tests confirmed that three of the cytomegalovirus-associated TCR beta chains recognize cytomegalovirus antigens. Because HLA typing was unavailable for some donors at each locus, only the typed subset was used in association tests. A cluster of highly shared sequence variants was judged likely to be a technical artifact of the sequencing pipeline. While some public TCRs were present in many individuals, most TCR sequences turned up only very rarely across donors. The authors suggested that the approach could potentially be extended to other disease states and immunological phenotypes. A later analysis reported that several top co-occurrence clusters appeared linked to parvovirus B19, influenza, CMV and Epstein-Barr virus. This cohort had only TCR beta chains sequenced, and the lack of alpha or paired-chain data limited which features could be detected. Correlated functional status among segregating V segments might be attributable to linkage disequilibrium, but an unknown experimental factor could not be ruled out. V-gene and J-gene trimming of TCR beta chains was associated with a missense DCLRE1C variant in a later genetic analysis, and the association was replicated in an independent cohort. In an earlier analysis of about 550 of the donors, most TCR beta V segments were observed in productive rearrangements about 87% or about 30% of the time, broadly matching IMGT annotations. Strong co-occurrence of HLA alleles, especially DR and DQ, made assigning TCR associations to individual alleles difficult. CMV serostatus was the only immune exposure information available for the cohort. In a later analysis, 15,000 to 20,000 TCR beta sequences were associated with specific HLA alleles at a false discovery rate of 0.05. The classifier was reported to diagnose cytomegalovirus status with high specificity and sensitivity in both the original and validation cohorts. A further reported finding was that TCR beta sequences accurately predicted the HLA-A and HLA-B alleles for most subjects in the first cohort. According to a later analysis, most CMV-associated TCR beta chains appeared to be HLA-restricted, and the HLA associations seemed to be driven largely by CMV exposure. Some IMGT-functional V segments, including TRBV6-2 and TRBV6-3, could not be distinguished by the 87-base-pair reads and were therefore excluded. Presence/absence analyses assumed roughly uniform sequencing depth across donors, an assumption that may not hold. Some 15 rarely observed V segments, including chromosome 9 orphons, were excluded from the earlier analysis of a few hundred of the donors because counts were too low.

This clone was seen just once. Its antigen is still unknown. The sample holds no much larger clone one base away, and base qualities are not on file. The library was produced with the immunoSEQ multiplex PCR assay. The multiplex PCR relied on a mix of 60 forward primers for TCR Vbeta segments and 13 reverse primers for TCR Jbeta segments. The CDR3 region of rearranged TCR beta genes was amplified from genomic DNA with a multiplex PCR assay. Amplified TCR beta libraries were sequenced as 87-base-pair reads on the Illumina HiSeq System. As for the original processing: A later analysis counted tens of millions of unique TCR beta chains across the 666 repertoires, and roughly 10 million of these chains were shared by at least two donors. Raw reads were error-corrected and collapsed into unique sequences with a nearest-neighbor algorithm that merged closely related sequences to remove PCR and sequencing errors. CDR3 sequences were aligned to IMGT reference sequences to assign V, D and J gene segments. For a sequence to be retained, a match of at least six nucleotides to both a V gene segment and a J gene segment was required. Rearrangements were classified as productive when the CDR3 lacked stop codons and remained in frame with V and J, and all other rearrangements were classified as non-productive. CDR3 was defined by IMGT convention, running from the second conserved V-encoded cysteine to the conserved J-encoded phenylalanine. In an earlier analysis of around 570 of the donors, sequences lacking an unambiguous match to a single V gene segment were excluded. In an earlier analysis of some 590 of the donors, a V segment was called functional when productive rearrangements were above 56.7%, and segregating when the standard deviation between donors exceeded 5%. A statistical classification framework was built for diagnosing cytomegalovirus status from the catalog of TCR beta chain sequences. V and J gene assignment, in a later analysis, came from comparing TCR nucleotide sequences with IMGT/GENE-DB human TR gene sequences. In a later analysis, CDR3 sequences and most-parsimonious VDJ recombination scenarios were assigned using the TCRdist pipeline. In a later analysis, every TCR beta chain was defined by the combination of its CDR3 amino acid sequence and its V-gene family, and reads without a unique V-gene family were dropped. As a way to deal with suspected cross-contamination and a sequencing artifact, a later analysis dropped under 600 nucleotide sequences that were highly shared and had low generation probability. In a later analysis, a clonal expansion index for each public chain was calculated from normalized within-repertoire ranks of inferred template counts. In a later analysis, generation probabilities were computed using a VDJ recombination model fitted to out-of-frame rearrangements, and the results were checked against IGoR. In a later analysis, hypergeometric tests were used to score TCR-TCR, TCR-HLA and TCR-CMV co-occurrence, with a repertoire-size bias correction applied to TCR pairs. False discovery rates were estimated in a later analysis by permuting HLA or CMV assignments 20 times. In a later analysis, co-occurring TCRs were grouped using DBSCAN, and TCRdist sequence similarity was added for clustering within HLA-allele-positive subsets. For co-occurrence clustering, repertoires with fewer than 30,000 or more than 120,000 public chains were excluded, along with 5 or 6 repertoires with anomalous nucleotide sharing. The clones in this table, taken by TCRdb from immuneACCESS, are in-frame only. Not every clone is retained; where verified, under half of the shortfall comes from an unresolved V gene, and the cause of the rest is unknown. D and trimming come from the DNA, and the V and J calls and clone size come from that table. This sample holds roughly 120,000 clones; roughly two thirds were observed only once. Approximately 1.5% of the sample lies in the top ten.

The V and J genes are TRBV5-4 and TRBJ1-1; TRBD1 matches 7 bases in the middle. The receptor's source is a man under 40 in good health and CMV-seropositive. The sample comprised PBMCs. The CDR3 reads CASSWDSRLNTEAFF. The nucleotides read TGTGCCAGCAGCTGGGACAGCAGACTTAACACTGAAGCTTTCTTT. Here the CDR3 is joined to the reference TRBV5-4 and TRBJ1-1 genes, and the full variable domain is: ETGVTQSPTHLIKTRGQQVTLRCSSQSGHNTVSWYQQALGQGPQFIFQYYREEENGRGNFPPRFSGLQFPNYSSELNVNALELDDSALYLCASSWDSRLNTEAFFGQGTRLTVV.